Here is one T cell receptor beta chain with its context. The specificity of this receptor is unknown. No much larger clone is present one base from it, and per-base qualities are unavailable. The data were obtained in a study of blood T cell repertoires in COVID-19 (dated by TCRdb to 2020 to 2021). With regard to the full study: Samples covering the acute and convalescent phases of COVID-19 were provided by collaborators in the United States, Italy and Spain. Nearly every sample came with metadata listing a de-identified subject ID, COVID-19 status, age in years and sex. Where HLA class I and class II types were available, the types were taken from metadata supplied by the sample provider, not from assay-based typing. Samples were obtained from the ongoing ImmuneRACE study (first 160 participants) and from 1,000 to 1,500 subjects provided by 6 global collaborators. Subjects who had been exposed to COVID-19, were actively infected with it, or had recovered from it provided the deeply sampled blood TCRbeta repertoires that made up the dataset. A freely available public database, intended as a resource for researchers studying the immune response to SARS-CoV-2, is where the repertoires were released. The prospective study material was composed of cDNA or gDNA derived from T cells, B-cell-depleted T cells, or PBMCs.

Deletion took 2 bases off V and 5 bases off J, with a span of 9 bases between the germline ends. For CDR1 and CDR2, the germline V gene lists SGHTA and FQGNSA. The CDR3 covers 13 residues, taking in both the cysteine and the phenylalanine. The only DNA kept is the CDR3, 39 bases in frame from the first base. The collaborating institutions used their own protocols to collect whole blood in K2EDTA tubes. Collaborator samples were shipped for TCRbeta analysis as frozen whole blood, isolated PBMCs, or DNA extracted from either sample type. The immunoSEQ Assay, a bias-controlled multiplex PCR, was used to amplify TCRbeta CDR3 regions from genomic DNA. As for how the authors treated the data: Within the assay, amplification of reference gene primers was used to estimate how many nucleated cells each sample contained. To quantify the absolute abundance of each unique TCRbeta CDR3 rearrangement, sequence reads were collapsed and filtered. For each sample, productive Simpson clonality was calculated by taking the square root of Simpson's diversity index across productive rearrangements. In its TCRdb copy, this immuneACCESS table keeps in-frame sequences only and misses some clones. Where compared with another copy, unresolved V genes explain less than half of these, and the others have no known cause. From that table come the V and J calls and clone size; the DNA was used to work out D and trimming. The sample data list 30,000 to 40,000 clones, and 88% of these were observed just once. The ten top clones hold approximately 15% of the sample.

What the work shows at the level of the full study, not this receptor alone: The quantity of clinical and demographic metadata differed by source and by participant and was supplied without curation.

Here the chain combines TRBV7-2 and TRBJ1-2, and possibly TRBD1, on 5 matching bases. The TCR comes from a human donor with active COVID-19. The donor label of this sample is uncertain. The source material was peripheral blood. The CDR3 reads CASSLLGGYGYTF. The base sequence is TGTGCCAGCAGCTTACTGGGGGGTTATGGCTACACCTTC.